The entry below gives a single T cell receptor beta chain sequence along with its context. What it recognizes is unknown. This record comes from a study of breast tumors, draining lymph nodes, adjacent tissues. Overall study findings and caveats: The data were judged consistent with most tumor T cells coming from lymph node and expanding in tumor.

Breast cancer patients provided tissue from their axillary draining lymph nodes. The CDR3 is 16 amino acids. V shed 4 bases, J shed 7 bases, and the junction held 5 bases outside the gene matches. Germline values: CDR1 SGHTA, CDR2 FQGTGA. TCRdb reprocessed the multiplex PCR reads via MiXCR and lists one record per CDR3 protein. Seen here are 200,000 to 250,000 distinct CDR3 sequences, 32% observed once, and the top ten hold approximately 1.5%. The clonotype originates from a female donor with breast cancer. Some clones in this sample may be carry-over from other donors' samples. This chain uses TRBV7-3 with TRBJ2-1; the match to TRBD2 covers 15 bases. The specimen was axillary lymph node tissue. CDR3 DNA sequence: TGTGCCAGCAGCTCTGGACTAGCGGGAGGGCCGAATGAGCAGTTCTTC. Amino acid sequence: CASSSGLAGGPNEQFF. Based on the CDR3 plus reference TRBV7-3 and TRBJ2-1, the full variable domain is GAGVSQTPSNKVTEKGKYVELRCDPISGHTALYWYRQSLGQGPEFLIYFQGTGAADDSGLPNDRFFAVRPEGSVSTLKIQRTERGDSAVYLCASSSGLAGGPNEQFFGPGTRLTVL.